The clone carrying this T cell receptor beta chain turned up a few times. A junction boundary mismatches the germline segment, possibly from a read error. For the second PCR, which ran for roughly 7 to 11 cycles, a sample-barcoded 5' primer and a J-beta primer mix were used. TCRdb itself ran the 5' RACE reads through MiXCR, one entry per CDR3 protein. The sample records about 780,000 distinct CDR3 sequences, 25% to 30% being singletons. The sample comes from a study of blood T cells in healthy people across ages. Isolation per sample recovered at least 6 million PBMCs. This sample also belongs to another study, concerning T cells of mothers and their children.

The material sequenced was blood. The clonotype comes from a boy aged 10-17 years in good health.

The CDR3 protein is CASSFGRGHHSF. In DNA form, the CDR3 reads TGTGCCAGCAGCTTCGGGCGGGGCCACCATTCTTTT. The rearrangement joins TRBV5-6 to TRBJ1-3, with D possibly TRBD1 on 5 matching bases. CDR1 is SGHDT, CDR2 YYEEEE, per germline. The CDR3 loop spans 12 amino acids.